A selection of T cell receptor beta chains follows, all from one sample in a study of blood T cells in healthy people across ages. TCRdb independently ran MiXCR on the 5' RACE reads; one entry per CDR3 protein. The repertoire includes hundreds of thousands of distinct CDR3 sequences, less than 25% of them detected once, and under 9% sits in the top ten. These same data were also listed under a study on T cells of mothers and their children.

The source material was blood. These receptors were collected from a boy younger than 18 in good health. Both conserved end residues are trimmed from each CDR3. Fields, in order: V gene, CDR3 protein.

V gene: TRBV28
CDR3 protein: ASSFPGPRVGETQY

V gene: TRBV7-9
CDR3 protein: ASSSGESSYNEQF

V gene: TRBV9
CDR3 protein: ASSALNRGDNEKLF

V gene: TRBV28
CDR3 protein: ASTQTRGAELF

V gene: TRBV9
CDR3 protein: ASSDRDSFGYT

V gene: TRBV3-1
CDR3 protein: ASSQDSPLRGAF

V gene: TRBV6-1
CDR3 protein: ASSALGTTTALSYGYT

V gene: TRBV4-3
CDR3 protein: ASSQDPRDIWYEQY

V gene: TRBV4-3
CDR3 protein: ASSQDQKGLNYGYT

V gene: TRBV24-1
CDR3 protein: ATSDQVGEQY

V gene: TRBV7-2
CDR3 protein: ASSFQGGLQETQY

V gene: TRBV6-2/TRBV6-3
CDR3 protein: ASSFVSGTGDNTEAF

V gene: TRBV6-5
CDR3 protein: ASSYYRTYNEQF

V gene: TRBV20-1
CDR3 protein: SARDIKGPSNSGNTIY

V gene: TRBV12-3/TRBV12-4
CDR3 protein: ASTLPGGEQF

V gene: TRBV7-2
CDR3 protein: ASNHADTQY

V gene: TRBV20-1
CDR3 protein: SAAGGSSYEQY

V gene: TRBV2
CDR3 protein: ASRLGLAGGNAKNIQY

V gene: TRBV12-5
CDR3 protein: ASGLRQGPNEKLF

V gene: TRBV5-6
CDR3 protein: ASSSEASDEQY

V gene: TRBV25-1
CDR3 protein: ASSRTGANEKLF

V gene: TRBV20-1
CDR3 protein: SASIPPGQGASDQPQH

V gene: TRBV6-4
CDR3 protein: ASSETASGTDTQY

V gene: TRBV28
CDR3 protein: ASSLDRGRVGNQPQH

V gene: TRBV6-5
CDR3 protein: ASSYGNRGSSYEQY

V gene: TRBV20-1
CDR3 protein: SAPPEGAYNEQF

V gene: TRBV7-3
CDR3 protein: ASSLIAGETQY

V gene: TRBV7-3
CDR3 protein: ASSLMGQGTGNTIY

V gene: TRBV10-3
CDR3 protein: AISETLTLGDPQY

V gene: TRBV9
CDR3 protein: ASSVGGGGYEQY

V gene: TRBV7-9
CDR3 protein: ASSPKGGSTDTQY

V gene: TRBV5-1
CDR3 protein: ASRPTGGLYGYT

V gene: TRBV30
CDR3 protein: AWAASYEQY

V gene: TRBV30
CDR3 protein: AWSPYQDTQY

V gene: TRBV12-3/TRBV12-4
CDR3 protein: ASSPGTPIRVYGYT

V gene: TRBV14
CDR3 protein: ASSHFDYEQY

V gene: TRBV6-1
CDR3 protein: ASSEETAQETQY

V gene: TRBV4-3
CDR3 protein: ASSQDRGIRGGEQF

V gene: TRBV7-8
CDR3 protein: ASSLDGSNRGTATDYEQY

V gene: TRBV4-3
CDR3 protein: ASSQVAGGAYEQY

V gene: TRBV18
CDR3 protein: ASSPELPSGTTDTQY

V gene: TRBV9
CDR3 protein: ASSGRGGERNIQY

V gene: TRBV2
CDR3 protein: ASLLTGESYEQY

V gene: TRBV15
CDR3 protein: ATSTAMNTEAF

V gene: TRBV4-3
CDR3 protein: ASSQERAGSNTGELF

V gene: TRBV6-5
CDR3 protein: ASSYSHRGLNQPQH

V gene: TRBV7-3
CDR3 protein: ASSAASGSYEQY

V gene: TRBV20-1
CDR3 protein: SLTGSNEKLF